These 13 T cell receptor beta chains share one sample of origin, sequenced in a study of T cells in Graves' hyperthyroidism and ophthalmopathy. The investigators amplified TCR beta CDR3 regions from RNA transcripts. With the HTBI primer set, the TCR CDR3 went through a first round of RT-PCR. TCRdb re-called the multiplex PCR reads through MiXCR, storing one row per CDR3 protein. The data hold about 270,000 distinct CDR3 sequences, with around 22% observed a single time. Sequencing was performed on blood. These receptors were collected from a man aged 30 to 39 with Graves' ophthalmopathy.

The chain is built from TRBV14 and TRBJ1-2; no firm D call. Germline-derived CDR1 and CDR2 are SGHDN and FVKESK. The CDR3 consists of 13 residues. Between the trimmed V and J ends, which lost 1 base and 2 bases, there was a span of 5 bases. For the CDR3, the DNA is TGTGCCAGCAGCCAAGCCCGGAACTATGGCTACACCTTC. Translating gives CASSQARNYGYTF.

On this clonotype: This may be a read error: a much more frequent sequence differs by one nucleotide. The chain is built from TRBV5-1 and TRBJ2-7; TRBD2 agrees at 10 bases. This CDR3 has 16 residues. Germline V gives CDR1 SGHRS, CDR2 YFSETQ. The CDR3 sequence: CTSSLDEREGPHEQYF. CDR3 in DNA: TGCACCAGCAGCTTGGATGAGCGGGAGGGCCCCCACGAGCAGTACTTC. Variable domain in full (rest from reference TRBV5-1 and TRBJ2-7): KAGVTQTPRYLIKTRGQQVTLSCSPISGHRSVSWYQQTPGQGLQFLFEYFSETQRNKGNFPGRFSGRQFSNSRSEMNVSTLELGDSALYLCTSSLDEREGPHEQYFGPGTRLTVT.

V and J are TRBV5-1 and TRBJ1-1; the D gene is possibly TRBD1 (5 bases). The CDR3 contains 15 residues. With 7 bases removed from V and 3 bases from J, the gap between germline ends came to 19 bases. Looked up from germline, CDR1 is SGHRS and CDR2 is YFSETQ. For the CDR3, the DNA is TGCGCCAGCTCGGGGACGACATGGATGGACACTGAAGCTTTCTTT. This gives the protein CASSGTTWMDTEAFF. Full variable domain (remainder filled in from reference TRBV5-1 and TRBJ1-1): KAGVTQTPRYLIKTRGQQVTLSCSPISGHRSVSWYQQTPGQGLQFLFEYFSETQRNKGNFPGRFSGRQFSNSRSEMNVSTLELGDSALYLCASSGTTWMDTEAFFGQGTRLTVV.

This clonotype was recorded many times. DNA of the CDR3: TGTGCCACCACTCAGCCGGCGCGAACAGATACGCAGTATTTT. Its protein is CATTQPARTDTQYF. The chain carries TRBV28 and TRBJ2-3, with D uncertain. CDR1 and CDR2 from the germline V gene are MDHEN and SYDVKM. The ends were cut back, 10 bases at V and 3 bases at J, with 17 bases in the middle. CDR3 length: 14 residues.

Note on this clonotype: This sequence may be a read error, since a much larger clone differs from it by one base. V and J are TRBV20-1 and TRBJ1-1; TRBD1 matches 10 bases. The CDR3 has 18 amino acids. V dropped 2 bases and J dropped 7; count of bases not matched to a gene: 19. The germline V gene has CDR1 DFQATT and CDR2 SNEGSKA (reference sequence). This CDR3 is CSARPYDRGLDRTIEAFF. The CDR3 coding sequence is TGCAGTGCTAGACCGTATGACAGGGGGCTGGATAGGACCATTGAAGCTTTCTTT.

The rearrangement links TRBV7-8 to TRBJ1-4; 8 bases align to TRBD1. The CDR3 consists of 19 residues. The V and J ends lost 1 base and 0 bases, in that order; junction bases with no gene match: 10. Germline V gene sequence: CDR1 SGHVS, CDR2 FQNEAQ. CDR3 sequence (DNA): TGTGCCAGCAGCTTAGTGCGGACAGGGTCTAGGGCAACTAATGAAAAACTGTTTTTT. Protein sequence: CASSLVRTGSRATNEKLFF.

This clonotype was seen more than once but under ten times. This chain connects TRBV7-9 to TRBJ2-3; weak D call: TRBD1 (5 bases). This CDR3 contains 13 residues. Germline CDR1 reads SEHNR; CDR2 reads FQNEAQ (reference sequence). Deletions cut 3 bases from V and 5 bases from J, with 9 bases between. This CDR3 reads CASSFQGEDTQYF. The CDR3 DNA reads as TGTGCCAGCAGCTTTCAGGGTGAAGATACGCAGTATTTT.

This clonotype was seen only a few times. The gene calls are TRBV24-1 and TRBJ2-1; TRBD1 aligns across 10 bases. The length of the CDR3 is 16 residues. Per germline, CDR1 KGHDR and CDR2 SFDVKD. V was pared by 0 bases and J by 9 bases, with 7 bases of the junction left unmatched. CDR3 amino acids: CATSDLAVTGGREQFF. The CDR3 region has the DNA TGTGCCACCAGTGATTTGGCGGTGACAGGGGGCCGTGAGCAGTTCTTC.

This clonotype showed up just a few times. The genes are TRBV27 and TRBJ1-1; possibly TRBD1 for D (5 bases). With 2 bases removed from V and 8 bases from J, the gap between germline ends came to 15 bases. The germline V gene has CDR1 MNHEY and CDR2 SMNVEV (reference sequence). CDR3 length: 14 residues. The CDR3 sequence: CASSLVGEGREAFF. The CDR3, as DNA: TGTGCCAGCAGTTTAGTTGGGGAGGGGCGAGAAGCTTTCTTT.

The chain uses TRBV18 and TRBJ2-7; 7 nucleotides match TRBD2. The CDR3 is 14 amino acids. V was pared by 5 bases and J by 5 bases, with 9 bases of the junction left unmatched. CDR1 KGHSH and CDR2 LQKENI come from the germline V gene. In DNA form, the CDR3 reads TGTGCCAGCTCATTGGCGGGAGAGGAAAACGAGCAGTACTTC. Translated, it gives CASSLAGEENEQYF. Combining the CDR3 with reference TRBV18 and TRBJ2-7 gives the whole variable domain NAGVMQNPRHLVRRRGQEARLRCSPMKGHSHVYWYRQLPEEGLKFMVYLQKENIIDESGMPKERFSAEFPKEGPSILRIQQVVRGDSAAYFCASSLAGEENEQYFGPGTRLTVT.

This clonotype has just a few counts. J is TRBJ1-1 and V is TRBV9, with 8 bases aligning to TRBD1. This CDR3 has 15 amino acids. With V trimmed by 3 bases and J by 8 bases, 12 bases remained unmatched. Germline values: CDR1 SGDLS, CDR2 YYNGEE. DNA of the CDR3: TGTGCCAGCAGCGACGGCAGGGGGCCGTACGACGAAGCTTTCTTT. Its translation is CASSDGRGPYDEAFF.

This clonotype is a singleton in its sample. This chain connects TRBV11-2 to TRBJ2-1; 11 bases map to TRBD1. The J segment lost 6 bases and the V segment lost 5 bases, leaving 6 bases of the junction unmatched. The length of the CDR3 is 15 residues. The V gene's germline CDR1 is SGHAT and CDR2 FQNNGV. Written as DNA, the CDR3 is TGTGCCAGCAGCCGTGGACAGGGGGCATCCAATGAGCAGTTCTTC. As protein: CASSRGQGASNEQFF.

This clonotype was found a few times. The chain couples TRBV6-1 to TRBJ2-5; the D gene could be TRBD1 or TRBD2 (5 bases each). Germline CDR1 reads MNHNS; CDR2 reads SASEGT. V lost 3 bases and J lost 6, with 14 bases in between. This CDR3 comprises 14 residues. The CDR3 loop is CASSEGEPLKTQYF. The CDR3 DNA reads TGTGCCAGCAGTGAGGGGGAGCCATTGAAGACCCAGTACTTC.